This TCR beta chain was captured in a study of cytomegalovirus exposure and HLA in healthy donors. Study-level points and caveats: Whilst most TCR sequences proved rare, a subset of public TCRs occurred across many donors. Later analysis placed DRB1 highest and HLA-C lowest in TCR association rates, which differed by HLA locus. CMV serostatus alone was available as immune exposure information.

In regard to this clone: Its matching antigen is unknown.

The PCR used 60 Vbeta and 13 Jbeta primers. This table comes from immunoSEQ multiplex PCR, and its TCRdb copy is limited to in-frame clones, with some not included. This sample carries about 160,000 clones, approximately 85% of them seen once, and the ten largest clones take roughly 10%. Unmatched junction bases numbered 4, after V lost 6 bases and J lost 4 bases. The CDR3 is 14 amino acids. From germline, CDR1 is MDHEN and CDR2 SYDVKM. This sequence was found in a man in his forties or fifties in good health and CMV-seropositive. Sequencing input: PBMCs. The chain is built from TRBV28 and TRBJ1-5; 9 nucleotides match TRBD1. CDR3 amino acids: CASSKTGGNQPQHF. The DNA for the CDR3 is TGTGCCAGCAGCAAGACAGGGGGGAATCAGCCCCAGCATTTT.